The source of this T cell receptor (beta chain) is a study of cytomegalovirus exposure and HLA in healthy donors. PCR primers comprised 60 Vbeta and 13 Jbeta primers. Using immunoSEQ multiplex PCR, the repertoire was profiled, and TCRdb retains in-frame clones only, with some absent. The sample lists 170,000 or so clones, roughly 79% occurring once. The germline gives CDR1 SGDLS, CDR2 YYNGEE. V lost 4 bases to trimming and J lost 0 bases; unmatched junction nucleotides: 3. This CDR3 spans 15 amino acids. This sequence originates from a male donor in good health and CMV-seronegative. The chain is built from TRBV9 and TRBJ2-1; 8 nucleotides line up with TRBD2. The sequenced sample consisted of PBMCs. This CDR3 is CASSTGGSSYNEQFF. In nucleotides, the CDR3 is TGTGCCAGCAGCACGGGGGGGAGCTCCTACAATGAGCAGTTCTTC.